This T cell receptor beta chain was sequenced in a study of monozygotic twins with inflammatory bowel disease (dated by TCRdb to the late 2010s). General notes on the study: In total, roughly 30 monozygotic twin pairs made up the full study: 19 Danish pairs, all IBD-discordant, plus nine German pairs, of which four were IBD-concordant and five were IBD-discordant. Each individual had, on average, about 151 000 unique TCRalpha sequences and 181 000 unique TCRbeta sequences available for analysis. Disease-associated traits were sought mainly through comparisons between IBD patients and their genetically identical healthy co-twins within discordant pairs.

As for this clonotype: What antigen it recognizes has not been identified.

Findings and caveats that apply to the study as a whole: IBD patients shared fewer clonotypes with other individuals than healthy twins did, most markedly in patients showing signs of disease activity. Different T cell subtypes could not be distinguished in the analysis. The results gave no support for a single strong signal or clonotype linked to IBD. Because patients were on differing immunosuppressive treatments, the repertoires may have picked up extra background noise and inter-individual variability. Concordant and discordant twins showed no difference in repertoire similarity, possibly because of limited statistical power. Measured by the inverse Simpson index, TCRbeta repertoire diversity was lower in IBD patients than in their healthy co-twins.

From each donor, a roughly 2.5 ml peripheral blood sample was collected into PAXgene tubes and stored at -80 degrees C. Total RNA was isolated from whole blood with the PAXgene blood miRNA kit on an automated QIAcube, without T cell sorting. Peripheral blood from monozygotic twin pairs who were concordant or discordant for inflammatory bowel disease underwent deep TCRalpha and TCRbeta repertoire profiling using unique molecular barcoding. For every twin pair, smoking habits were documented, and each individual was categorised as a current, former or never smoker. From cysteine to phenylalanine, the CDR3 is 15 amino acids long. No DNA was logged. The germline V gene encodes CDR1 MNHNS and CDR2 SASEGT. The method behind the library was 5' RACE. For each TCR library, 3,000 to 3,500 ng of total RNA was used. For each sample, cDNA synthesis was carried out in eight separate reactions using SMARTScribe reverse transcriptase. During cDNA synthesis, template switching was used to introduce unique molecular identifiers that contained a 6-nucleotide sample barcode. TCRalpha and TCRbeta cDNA was amplified by two nested PCRs of 16 and 9 cycles, with bead purification after each PCR. Before amplification, cDNA was treated with uracil DNA-glycosylase and purified using the QIAquick PCR purification kit. The second PCR was the step at which Illumina TruSeq-compatible adapters and sample-specific barcodes were added. Library quality and concentration were assessed using TapeStation and Qubit, and approximately 5 ng of each library was pooled. Sequencing of the pooled libraries was done on an Illumina HiSeq2500 single-index Rapid Run using custom sequencing primers and 2 x 100 bp reads. Per the authors' processing: MiGEC version 1.2.6 was used for UMI-based consensus assembly to correct PCR and sequencing errors. V(D)J alignment, clonotype assembly and CDR3 extraction were performed with MiXCR version 2.1.1. Gene usage, clonotype sharing and MAIT/NKT TCR abundance were normalised by analysing the top 1000, 10 000 and 20 000 clonotypes per sample. After downsampling to 27 000 UMIs, diversity was calculated as the inverse Simpson index using the vegan R package. Paired Mann-Whitney U tests were applied to discordant twin pairs, and Benjamini-Hochberg correction was used for multiple testing. One entry per CDR3 protein sequence results from the TCRdb reprocessing of the reads, with DNA left out. The V and J calls were determined by TCRdb, not by the authors. The table for this sample lists 350,000 to 400,000 distinct CDR3 sequences. The ten top clones hold 2.5% to 3% of the sample.

The sequenced sample was blood. The rearranged segments are TRBV6-1 and TRBJ1-4; without DNA, the TCRdb call of TRBD1 cannot be checked. This TCR came from a human donor with ulcerative colitis or Crohn's disease, or a healthy co-twin of an affected twin (not recorded which). The CDR3 protein is CASYDRGATNEKLFF.